Listed below are T cell receptor beta chains from one sample, sequenced in a study of early T cells in non-severe SARS-CoV-2 infection. TCRdb independently ran MiXCR on the 5' RACE reads; one entry per CDR3 protein. Among some 97,000 distinct CDR3 sequences listed, about 11% were seen once. The specimen comprised whole blood, sampled at baseline. The receptor set was obtained from an adult who was a healthcare worker with PCR-confirmed SARS-CoV-2 infection or an uninfected control (not recorded which). The CDR3 runs from the conserved cysteine through the conserved F or W. Each record gives: CDR3 protein, V gene, CDR3 length, J gene.

CASSLVGSYEQYF | TRBV28 | 13 | TRBJ2-7
CSVDPGQDNYGYTF | TRBV29-1 | 14 | TRBJ1-2
CASSQGGPEGYTF | TRBV3-1 | 13 | TRBJ1-2
CASSLDPSLNEQFF | TRBV11-2 | 14 | TRBJ2-1
CASSVLPGPPEFSSYNEQFF | TRBV6-1 | 20 | TRBJ2-1
CASSQWAGVYNEQFF | TRBV7-9 | 15 | TRBJ2-1
CASSEEGREKLFF | TRBV25-1 | 13 | TRBJ1-4
CASSPSFETGYEQYF | TRBV5-1 | 15 | TRBJ2-7
CASSQDHGGRGPQHF | TRBV4-1 | 15 | TRBJ1-5
CASSYYGSEYEQYF | TRBV6-6 | 14 | TRBJ2-7
CASSLAGGANTGELFF | TRBV7-6 | 16 | TRBJ2-2
CASSPGDRGRAYNEQFF | TRBV5-1 | 17 | TRBJ2-1
CASSQDPYGGRANEQFF | TRBV4-3 | 17 | TRBJ2-1
CASSYSGLAVDEQYF | TRBV6-6 | 15 | TRBJ2-7
CASSFLAGVADEQFF | TRBV27 | 15 | TRBJ2-1
CATSGGGRGSPGELFF | TRBV15 | 16 | TRBJ2-2
CASSVDGGAGGNIQYF | TRBV9 | 16 | TRBJ2-4
CSAGTSGSWETQYF | TRBV20-1 | 14 | TRBJ2-5
CASSLYRQARNSPLHF | TRBV7-8 | 16 | TRBJ1-6
CSARRLAAHEQYF | TRBV20-1 | 13 | TRBJ2-7
CASSDKDRVTEKLFF | TRBV7-9 | 15 | TRBJ1-4
CSIPGTGDTEAFF | TRBV29-1 | 13 | TRBJ1-1
CAARGEGTDTQYF | TRBV7-2 | 13 | TRBJ2-3
CASSFLGGTSGDNEQFF | TRBV7-6 | 17 | TRBJ2-1
CASSLAGTRATDTQYF | TRBV5-4 | 16 | TRBJ2-3
CAIRGGDTQYF | TRBV21-1 | 11 | TRBJ2-3
CASSTQGGEQYF | TRBV7-3 | 12 | TRBJ2-7
CASSSGRDRHTDTQYF | TRBV6-6 | 16 | TRBJ2-3
CSAGGQHTDTQYF | TRBV29-1 | 13 | TRBJ2-3
CASLRGYNEQFF | TRBV28 | 12 | TRBJ2-1
CASSTPEVNTGELFF | TRBV19 | 15 | TRBJ2-2
CATGTVNTEAFF | TRBV10-3 | 12 | TRBJ1-1
CASSVALRGGEDTQYF | TRBV9 | 16 | TRBJ2-3
CASSQSGTRSEQFF | TRBV11-2 | 14 | TRBJ2-1
CASSLRQGDSNQPQHF | TRBV7-8 | 16 | TRBJ1-5
CASSQPGASWYEQYF | TRBV5-1 | 15 | TRBJ2-7
CASSSPGLGTEAFF | TRBV3-1 | 14 | TRBJ1-1
CASSSGQGVAKNIQYF | TRBV11-2 | 16 | TRBJ2-4
CASRSGPRRGNIQYF | TRBV6-1 | 15 | TRBJ2-4
CASSQGAVGSPLHF | TRBV3-1 | 14 | TRBJ1-6
CSVADRGGEAFF | TRBV29-1 | 12 | TRBJ1-1
CASSLQGIYEQYF | TRBV7-2 | 13 | TRBJ2-7
CASSQRDLNYGYTF | TRBV7-9 | 14 | TRBJ1-2
CASSYVRTGGVGNEQFF | TRBV6-6 | 17 | TRBJ2-1
CASSFASGSTDTQYF | TRBV12-3/TRBV12-4 | 15 | TRBJ2-3
CASSQDRTSVTYEQYF | TRBV4-3 | 16 | TRBJ2-7
CSIGGNEQFF | TRBV29-1 | 10 | TRBJ2-1
CSARRTSGITGELFF | TRBV20-1 | 15 | TRBJ2-2
CASSSLSQRSTDTQYF | TRBV5-1 | 16 | TRBJ2-3
CSAPLGDNEQFF | TRBV20-1 | 12 | TRBJ2-1
CASSSWTSGRNYEQYF | TRBV27 | 16 | TRBJ2-7